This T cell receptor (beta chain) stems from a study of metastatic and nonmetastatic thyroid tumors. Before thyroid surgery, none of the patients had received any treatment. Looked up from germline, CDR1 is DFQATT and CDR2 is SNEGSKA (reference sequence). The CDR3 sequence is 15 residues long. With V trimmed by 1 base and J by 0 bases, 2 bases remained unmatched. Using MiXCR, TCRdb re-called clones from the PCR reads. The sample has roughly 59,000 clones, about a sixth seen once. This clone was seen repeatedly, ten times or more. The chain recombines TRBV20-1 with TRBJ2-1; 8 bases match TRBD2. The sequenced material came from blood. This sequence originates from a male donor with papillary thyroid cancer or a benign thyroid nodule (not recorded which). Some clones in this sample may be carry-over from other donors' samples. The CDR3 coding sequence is TGCAGTGCTAGAGTTGGGACTAGCTCCTACAATGAGCAGTTCTTC. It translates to CSARVGTSSYNEQFF.